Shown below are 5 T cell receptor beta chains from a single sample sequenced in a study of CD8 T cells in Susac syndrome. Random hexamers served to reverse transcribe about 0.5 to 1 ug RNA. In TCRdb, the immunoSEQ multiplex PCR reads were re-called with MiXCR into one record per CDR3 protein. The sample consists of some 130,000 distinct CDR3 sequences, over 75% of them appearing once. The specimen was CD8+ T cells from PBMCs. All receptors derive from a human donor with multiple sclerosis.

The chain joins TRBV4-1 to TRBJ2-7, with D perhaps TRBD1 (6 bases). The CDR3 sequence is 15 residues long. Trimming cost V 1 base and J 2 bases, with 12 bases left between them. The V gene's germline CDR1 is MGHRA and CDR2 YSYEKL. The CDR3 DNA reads TGCGCCAGCAGCCAAGCGACAGGCCTAACCTACGAGCAGTACTTC. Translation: CASSQATGLTYEQYF.

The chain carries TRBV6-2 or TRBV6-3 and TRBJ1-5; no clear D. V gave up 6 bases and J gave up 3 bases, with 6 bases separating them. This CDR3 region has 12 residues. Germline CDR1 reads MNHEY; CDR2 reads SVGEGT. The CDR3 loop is CASSLYNQPQHF. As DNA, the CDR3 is TGTGCCAGCAGCCTCTACAATCAGCCCCAGCATTTT.

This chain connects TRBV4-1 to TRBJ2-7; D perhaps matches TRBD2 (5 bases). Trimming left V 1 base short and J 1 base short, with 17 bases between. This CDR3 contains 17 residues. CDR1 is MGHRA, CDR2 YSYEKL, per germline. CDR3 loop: CASSQGRPGSGSYEQYF. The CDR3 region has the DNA TGCGCCAGCAGCCAAGGGCGTCCCGGGTCGGGATCCTACGAGCAGTACTTC.

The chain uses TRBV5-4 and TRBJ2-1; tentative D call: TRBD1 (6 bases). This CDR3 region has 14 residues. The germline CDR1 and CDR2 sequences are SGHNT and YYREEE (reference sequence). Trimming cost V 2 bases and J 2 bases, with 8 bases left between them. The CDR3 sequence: CASSFRDTYNEQFF. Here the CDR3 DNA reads TGTGCCAGCAGCTTCCGGGACACCTACAATGAGCAGTTCTTC.

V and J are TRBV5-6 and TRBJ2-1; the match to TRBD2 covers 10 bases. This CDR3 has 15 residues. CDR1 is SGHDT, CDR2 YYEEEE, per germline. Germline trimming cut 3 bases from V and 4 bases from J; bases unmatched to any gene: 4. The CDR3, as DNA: TGTGCCAGCAGCTCCCGACTAGCGGGTTACAATGAGCAGTTCTTC. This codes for CASSSRLAGYNEQFF. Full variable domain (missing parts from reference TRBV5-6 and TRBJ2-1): DAGVTQSPTHLIKTRGQQVTLRCSPKSGHDTVSWYQQALGQGPQFIFQYYEEEERQRGNFPDRFSGHQFPNYSSELNVNALLLGDSALYLCASSSRLAGYNEQFFGPGTRLTVL.